This T cell receptor (beta chain) originates from a study of T cells in Graves' hyperthyroidism and ophthalmopathy. Study summary: Peripheral blood sampling occurred at initial diagnosis, before any treatment.

This clonotype showed up many times. Antigen unknown. From RNA transcripts, TCR beta CDR3 regions were amplified. HTBI primers drove first-round RT-PCR of the TCR CDR3. TCRdb passed the multiplex PCR reads through MiXCR, listing each CDR3 protein once. Of around 690,000 distinct CDR3 sequences in the sample, 15% to 20% were seen once. Findings and limits, study-wide: Ophthalmopathy was distinguished from stable hyperthyroidism by 13 V-J signatures.

The definition of stable Graves' hyperthyroidism was no ophthalmopathy progression within 18 months. Those patients with uncontrolled infection, other autoimmune disease, pregnancy or lactation were excluded. The CDR3 contains 13 residues. The J segment lost 7 bases and the V segment lost 5 bases, leaving 3 bases of the junction unmatched. Germline V CDR1 and CDR2: SNHLY, FYNNEI. The sample was blood. The V and J genes are TRBV2 and TRBJ1-2; 11 nucleotides match TRBD1. The sequence was collected from a man aged 50 to 59 with Graves' hyperthyroidism. CDR3 nucleotides: TGTGCCAGCAGTCCGGACAGGGGGCTTGGCTACACCTTC. The encoded protein is CASSPDRGLGYTF.